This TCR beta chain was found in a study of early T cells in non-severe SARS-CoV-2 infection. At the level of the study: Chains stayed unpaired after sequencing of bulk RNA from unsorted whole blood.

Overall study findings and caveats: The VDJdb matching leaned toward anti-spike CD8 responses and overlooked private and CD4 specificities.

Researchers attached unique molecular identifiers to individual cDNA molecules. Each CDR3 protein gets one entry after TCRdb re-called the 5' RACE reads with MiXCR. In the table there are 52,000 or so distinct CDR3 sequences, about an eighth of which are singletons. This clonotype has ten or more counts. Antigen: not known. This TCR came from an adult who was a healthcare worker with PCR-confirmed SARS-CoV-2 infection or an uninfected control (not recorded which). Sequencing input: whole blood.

In nucleotides, the CDR3 is TGTGCCATCAGGGACCATTTAAACACCGGGGAGCTGTTTTTT. Translation: CAIRDHLNTGELFF. The chain recombines TRBV10-3 with TRBJ2-2; D ambiguous. Germline V gives CDR1 ENHRY, CDR2 SYGVKD. Deletions cut 6 bases from V and 2 bases from J, with 10 bases between. The CDR3 has 14 residues.